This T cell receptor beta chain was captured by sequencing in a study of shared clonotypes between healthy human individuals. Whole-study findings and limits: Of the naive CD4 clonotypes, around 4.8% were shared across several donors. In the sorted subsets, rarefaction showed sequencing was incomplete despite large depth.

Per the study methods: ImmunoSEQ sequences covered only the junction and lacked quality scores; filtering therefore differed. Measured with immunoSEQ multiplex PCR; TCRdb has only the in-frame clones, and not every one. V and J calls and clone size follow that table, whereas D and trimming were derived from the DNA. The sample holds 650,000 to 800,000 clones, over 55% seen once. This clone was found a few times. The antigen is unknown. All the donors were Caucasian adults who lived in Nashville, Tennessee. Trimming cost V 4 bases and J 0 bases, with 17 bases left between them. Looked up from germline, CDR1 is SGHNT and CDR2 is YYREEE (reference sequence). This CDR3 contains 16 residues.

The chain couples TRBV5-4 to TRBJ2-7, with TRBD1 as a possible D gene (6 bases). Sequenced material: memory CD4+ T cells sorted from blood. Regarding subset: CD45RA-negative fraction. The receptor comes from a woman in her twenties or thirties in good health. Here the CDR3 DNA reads TGTGCCAGCAGCAGTGGGGGACAACAGAGCTCCTACGAGCAGTACTTC. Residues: CASSSGGQQSSYEQYF.